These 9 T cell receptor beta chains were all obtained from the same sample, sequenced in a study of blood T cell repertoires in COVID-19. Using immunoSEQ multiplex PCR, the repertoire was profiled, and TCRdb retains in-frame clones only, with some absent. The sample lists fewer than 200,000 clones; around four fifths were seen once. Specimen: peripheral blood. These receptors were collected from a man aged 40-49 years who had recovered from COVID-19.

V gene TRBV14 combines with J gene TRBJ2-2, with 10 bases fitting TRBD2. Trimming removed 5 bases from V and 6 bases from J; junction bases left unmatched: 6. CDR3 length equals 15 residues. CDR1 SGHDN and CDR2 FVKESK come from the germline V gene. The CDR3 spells CASSKISGGPGELFF. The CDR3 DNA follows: TGTGCCAGCAGCAAAATTAGCGGGGGGCCCGGGGAGCTGTTTTTT. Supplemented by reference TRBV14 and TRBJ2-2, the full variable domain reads EAGVTQFPSHSVIEKGQTVTLRCDPISGHDNLYWYRRVMGKEIKFLLHFVKESKQDESGMPNNRFLAERTGGTYSTLKVQPAELEDSGVYFCASSKISGGPGELFFGEGSRLTVL.

This chain's CDR3 is CASSLGPAGGTEAFF. Written as DNA, the CDR3 is TGTGCCAGCAGCTTGGGCCCCGCGGGGGGAACTGAAGCTTTCTTT. The rearrangement joins TRBV5-5 to TRBJ1-1; weak D call: TRBD1 (5 bases). The V gene's germline CDR1 is SGHKS and CDR2 YYEKEE (reference sequence). The CDR3 contains 15 residues. Trimming removed 0 bases from V and 5 bases from J, with 14 bases in between.

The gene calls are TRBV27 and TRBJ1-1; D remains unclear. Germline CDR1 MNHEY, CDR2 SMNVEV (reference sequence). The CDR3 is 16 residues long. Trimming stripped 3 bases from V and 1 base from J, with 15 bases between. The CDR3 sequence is CASSFSGVSWNTEAFF. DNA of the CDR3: TGTGCCAGCAGTTTTAGCGGGGTCAGTTGGAACACTGAAGCTTTCTTT.

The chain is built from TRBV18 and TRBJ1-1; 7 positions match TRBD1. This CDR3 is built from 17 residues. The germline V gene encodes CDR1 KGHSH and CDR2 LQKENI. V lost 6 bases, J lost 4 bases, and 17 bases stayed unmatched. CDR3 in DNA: TGTGCCAGCTCCTCAGGACAGGCGCCCCTGTCATCCACTGAAGCTTTCTTT. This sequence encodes CASSSGQAPLSSTEAFF.

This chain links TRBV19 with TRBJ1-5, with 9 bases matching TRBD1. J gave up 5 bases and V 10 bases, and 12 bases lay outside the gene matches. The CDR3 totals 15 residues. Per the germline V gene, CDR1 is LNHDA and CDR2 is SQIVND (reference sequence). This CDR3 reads CATLPFDRGDQPQHF. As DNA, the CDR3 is TGTGCCACCCTACCCTTCGACAGGGGGGATCAGCCCCAGCATTTT.

CDR3 residues: CASSYQDTRTEAFF. The CDR3 DNA is TGTGCCAGCAGTTACCAGGACACTCGGACTGAAGCTTTCTTT. The chain links TRBV6-6 to TRBJ1-1, with D tentatively TRBD1 (5 bases). V was cut by 2 bases and J by 5 bases, with 12 bases left in between. The CDR3 is 14 amino acids. The germline CDR1 and CDR2 sequences are MNHNY and SVGAGI (reference sequence).

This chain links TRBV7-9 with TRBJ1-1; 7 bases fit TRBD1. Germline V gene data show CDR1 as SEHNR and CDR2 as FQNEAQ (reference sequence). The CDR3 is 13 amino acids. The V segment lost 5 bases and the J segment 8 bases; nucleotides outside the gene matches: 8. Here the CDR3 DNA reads TGTGCCAGCAGCCGCAGGGGGACGGAAGAAGCTTTCTTT. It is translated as CASSRRGTEEAFF.

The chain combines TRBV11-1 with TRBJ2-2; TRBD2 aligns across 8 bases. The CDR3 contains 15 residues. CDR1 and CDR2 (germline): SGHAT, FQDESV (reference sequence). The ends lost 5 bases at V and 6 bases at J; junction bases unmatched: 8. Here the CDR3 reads CASSPVLGLAGELFF. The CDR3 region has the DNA TGTGCCAGCAGCCCTGTTTTGGGACTAGCCGGGGAGCTGTTTTTT.

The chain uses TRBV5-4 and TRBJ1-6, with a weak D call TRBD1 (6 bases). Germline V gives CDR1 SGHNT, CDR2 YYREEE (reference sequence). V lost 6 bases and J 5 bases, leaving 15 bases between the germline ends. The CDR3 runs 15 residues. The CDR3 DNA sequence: TGTGCCAGCACAAAGGGGGGGGTGGATAATTCACCCCTCCACTTT. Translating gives CASTKGGVDNSPLHF.